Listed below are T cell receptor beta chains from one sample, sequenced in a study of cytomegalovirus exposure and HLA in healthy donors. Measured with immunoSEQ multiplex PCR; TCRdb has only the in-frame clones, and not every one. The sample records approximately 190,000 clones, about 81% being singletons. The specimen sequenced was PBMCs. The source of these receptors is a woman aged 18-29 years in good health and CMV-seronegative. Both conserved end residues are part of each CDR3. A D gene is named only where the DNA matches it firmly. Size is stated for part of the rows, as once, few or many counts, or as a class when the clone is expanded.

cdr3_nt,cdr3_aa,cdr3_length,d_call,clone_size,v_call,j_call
TGTGCCAGCCAGGGGTCGTCTGGCTACACCTTC,CASQGSSGYTF,11,NA,NA,TRBV28,TRBJ1-2
TGTGCCAGCAGTTTAGTTGCGGGGGGGCCCCCAGATACGCAGTATTTT,CASSLVAGGPPDTQYF,16,TRBD2,once,TRBV27,TRBJ2-3
TGTGCCAGCAGCCCTAGGGCAGGGGCCACTGAAGCTTTCTTT,CASSPRAGATEAFF,14,NA,NA,TRBV6-5,TRBJ1-1
TGCGCCAGCAGCTTGGTGCCAGGAGAGACCCAGTACTTC,CASSLVPGETQYF,13,NA,few,TRBV5-1,TRBJ2-5
TGTGCCAGCAGTGGTGACAGTAACTATGGCTACACCTTC,CASSGDSNYGYTF,13,NA,NA,TRBV2,TRBJ1-2
TGTGCCATCAGTGAGAGCAGGGGAAGTAATCAGCCCCAGCATTTT,CAISESRGSNQPQHF,15,NA,NA,TRBV10-3,TRBJ1-5
TGTGCCAGCAGTGAGCAGGGGGTCTACGAGCAGTACTTC,CASSEQGVYEQYF,13,TRBD1,NA,TRBV2,TRBJ2-7
TGTGCCAGCACCCCCTTCCAGGATCTTCGTTCTGGGCAGTACTTC,CASTPFQDLRSGQYF,15,NA,NA,TRBV7-8,TRBJ2-7
TGTGCCAGCAATATCGATGGAGGGGGGGAGGATACGCAGTATTTT,CASNIDGGGEDTQYF,15,NA,NA,TRBV6-5,TRBJ2-3
TGTGCCAGCAGTTTAGCCGCGGGGGTGGGCTCCTACGAGCAGTACTTC,CASSLAAGVGSYEQYF,16,TRBD2,NA,TRBV27,TRBJ2-7
TGTGCCATCAGCGGCCGACTAGCGGAAAAGGGCACAGATACGCAGTATTTT,CAISGRLAEKGTDTQYF,17,TRBD2,NA,TRBV10-3,TRBJ2-3
TGTGCCAGCAGAGAAGGGGCGACAGATACGCAGTATTTT,CASREGATDTQYF,13,NA,NA,TRBV7-3,TRBJ2-3
TGTGCCAGCAGCGCCAGACAGGGCTGGAATTCACCCCTCCACTTT,CASSARQGWNSPLHF,15,TRBD1,NA,TRBV9,TRBJ1-6
TGTGCCAGCAGCTTTGGACAGGGTGAAAAACTGTTTTTT,CASSFGQGEKLFF,13,TRBD1,NA,TRBV5-4,TRBJ1-4
TGTGCCAGCAGTGACATTTTTAGGCGGGCCACAGATACGCAGTATTTT,CASSDIFRRATDTQYF,16,NA,NA,TRBV6-4,TRBJ2-3
TGTGCCAGCAGCTCTATCCCAGGGAGTCAACTAGCGGGGGAGTACGAGCAGTACTTC,CASSSIPGSQLAGEYEQYF,19,TRBD2,few,TRBV5-4,TRBJ2-7
TGTGCCAGCAGCCCCGGGACAAGAGAAGAGACCCAGTACTTC,CASSPGTREETQYF,14,NA,NA,TRBV7-9,TRBJ2-5
TGTGCCAGCAGAGGACTAGCGGGGGGGTTGGAGCAGTTCTTC,CASRGLAGGLEQFF,14,TRBD2,NA,TRBV7-9,TRBJ2-1
TGCGCCAGCAGCCGAGGAACAGGGAATGAAAAACTGTTTTTT,CASSRGTGNEKLFF,14,NA,few,TRBV4-1,TRBJ1-4
TGTGCCAGCAGGGGGGGTTCCTACGAGCAGTACTTC,CASRGGSYEQYF,12,NA,NA,TRBV2,TRBJ2-7
TGTGCCAGCTCCCCGGGACTGCCCTCCTACGAGCAGTACTTC,CASSPGLPSYEQYF,14,NA,once,TRBV18,TRBJ2-7
TGTGCCACTAGACAGGGGGCCTCCCACGAGCAGTACTTC,CATRQGASHEQYF,13,TRBD1,NA,TRBV15,TRBJ2-7
TGTGCCAGCAGCTTGGAGGGGACAGGGAGTGAAGCTTTCTTT,CASSLEGTGSEAFF,14,TRBD1,few,TRBV7-9,TRBJ1-1
TGTGCCACCAGCAGGGTCCCGGGGACAGCCTACGAGCAGTACTTC,CATSRVPGTAYEQYF,15,TRBD1,NA,TRBV15,TRBJ2-7